Detailed here is one TCR beta chain. Primers included in the PCR were 60 Vbeta and 13 Jbeta primers. TCRdb keeps only in-frame clones here, not all; method: immunoSEQ multiplex PCR. The sample has about 51,000 clones; about four fifths are singletons. This record comes from a study of cytomegalovirus exposure and HLA in healthy donors. The CDR3 is made up of 13 amino acids. Germline lookup yields CDR1 MNHEY and CDR2 SMNVEV (reference sequence). V lost 3 bases to trimming and J lost 2 bases, with 7 bases between them. This TCR was recovered from a boy aged 10-17 years in good health and CMV-seropositive. The J gene is TRBJ1-2, the V gene TRBV27; TRBD1 is a possible D gene (5 bases). The sequencing input was PBMCs. CDR3 sequence (DNA): TGTGCCAGCAGTTTGACAGCGAACTATGGCTACACCTTC. Translated: CASSLTANYGYTF.